These 19 T cell receptor beta chains originate from one sample sequenced in a study of blood T cell repertoires in COVID-19. TCRdb's copy holds only in-frame clones and misses some; the assay was immunoSEQ multiplex PCR. The table has roughly 320,000 clones, just under 90% seen once. The sequencing input was peripheral blood. The receptors stem from a woman in her forties or fifties with COVID-19, enrolled during active disease.

This chain links TRBV11-2 with TRBJ2-7; D might be TRBD2 (5 bases). Germline lookup yields CDR1 SGHAT and CDR2 FQNNGV. The CDR3 length is 14 residues. With 0 bases removed from V and 2 bases from J, the gap between germline ends came to 8 bases. The CDR3 protein is CASSLDGVTYEQYF. DNA of the CDR3: TGTGCCAGCAGCTTAGACGGGGTGACCTACGAGCAGTACTTC.

V gene TRBV6-2 or TRBV6-3 combines with J gene TRBJ2-7; TRBD1 might be the D (6 bases). This CDR3 comprises 16 residues. V lost 6 bases, J lost 3 bases, and 21 bases lay in between. Germline CDR1 and CDR2: MNHEY and SVGEGT. The CDR3 is CASSPGGWPRGYEQYF. The CDR3 nucleotides are TGTGCCAGCAGCCCTGGAGGTTGGCCCAGGGGCTACGAGCAGTACTTC.

The V call is TRBV24-1, the J call TRBJ2-5, with 9 bases that match TRBD1. The CDR3 is 21 amino acids. Germline-derived CDR1 and CDR2 are KGHDR and SFDVKD. V shed 1 base, J shed 0 bases, and the junction held 17 bases outside the gene matches. The CDR3, as DNA: TGTGCCACCAGTGATTTCCGAACAGGGGGCGAGCTCTCCGGTTACCAAGAGACCCAGTACTTC. Its translation is CATSDFRTGGELSGYQETQYF.

V gene TRBV4-2 combines with J gene TRBJ2-2; a possible D gene is TRBD1 (5 bases). The CDR3 contains 16 residues. The germline V gene encodes CDR1 LGHNA and CDR2 YNFKEQ. Deletions cut 0 bases from V and 4 bases from J, with 12 bases between. The CDR3 protein is CASSQEFAQGTGELFF. DNA for the CDR3: TGTGCCAGCAGCCAAGAATTCGCCCAGGGCACCGGGGAGCTGTTTTTT.

The chain links TRBV7-2 to TRBJ2-5, with 13 bases fitting TRBD2. CDR1 and CDR2 (germline): SGHTA, FQGNSA. The V segment lost 3 bases and the J segment 4 bases; nucleotides outside the gene matches: 5. The CDR3 runs to 16 residues. CDR3 sequence: CASSFGTSGTLETQYF. The DNA of the CDR3 is TGTGCCAGCAGCTTTGGGACTAGCGGGACTTTAGAGACCCAGTACTTC.

The CDR3 nucleotides read TGTGCCAGCAGCAGGATAGGGGGGTCGGGAGGGGCTACCTACGAGCAGTACTTC. It translates to CASSRIGGSGGATYEQYF. The rearrangement joins TRBV5-4 to TRBJ2-7; 8 nucleotides line up with TRBD2. The V gene's germline CDR1 is SGHNT and CDR2 YYREEE (reference sequence). The CDR3 spans 18 residues. Trimming removed 4 bases from V and 2 bases from J; junction bases left unmatched: 17.

The chain employs TRBV19 and TRBJ2-7; 7 bases fit TRBD1. The CDR3 consists of 14 residues. Germline lookup yields CDR1 LNHDA and CDR2 SQIVND (reference sequence). The V segment lost 6 bases and the J segment 2 bases; nucleotides outside the gene matches: 7. This CDR3 reads CASSPRTGPYEQYF. For the CDR3, the DNA is TGTGCCAGTAGCCCCCGGACAGGACCCTACGAGCAGTACTTC. The variable domain in full, completed from reference TRBV19 and TRBJ2-7, reads DGGITQSPKYLFRKEGQNVTLSCEQNLNHDAMYWYRQDPGQGLRLIYYSQIVNDFQKGDIAEGYSVSREKKESFPLTVTSAQKNPTAFYLCASSPRTGPYEQYFGPGTRLTVT.

This sequence joins TRBV14 and TRBJ1-1, with TRBD1 identical over 7 bases. Germline V gene lookup returns CDR1 SGHDN and CDR2 FVKESK. The CDR3 consists of 14 residues. V lost 2 bases to trimming and J lost 6 bases; unmatched junction nucleotides: 6. CDR3 residues: CASSQQGVFAEAFF. The CDR3 bases are TGTGCCAGCAGCCAACAGGGGGTATTCGCTGAAGCTTTCTTT.

The chain employs TRBV4-3 and TRBJ2-6; 7 bases map to TRBD1. The V and J ends lost 5 bases and 12 bases, in that order; junction bases with no gene match: 7. CDR1 and CDR2 from the germline V gene are LGHNA and YSLEER. The CDR3 covers 13 residues. The CDR3 DNA reads TGCGCCAGCAGCTTACAGGGGTCCAGCGTCCTGACTTTC. It yields the protein CASSLQGSSVLTF.

The rearrangement links TRBV12-3 or TRBV12-4 to TRBJ1-6, with unresolved D. This CDR3 region has 13 residues. V lost 4 bases, J lost 8 bases, and 9 bases lay in between. CDR3 loop: CASSYTGDSPLHF. In DNA, the CDR3 is TGTGCCAGCAGTTACACGGGTGATTCACCCCTCCACTTT.

This clone was seen more than once but under ten times. V gene TRBV7-8 combines with J gene TRBJ1-5; tentatively, D is TRBD1 (6 bases). From germline, CDR1 is SGHVS and CDR2 FQNEAQ. Trimming took 1 base from V and 5 from J, leaving 6 bases between them. The CDR3 consists of 13 residues. This CDR3 is CASSLEGDQPQHF. DNA for the CDR3: TGTGCCAGCAGCTTAGAGGGGGATCAGCCCCAGCATTTT.

The chain uses TRBV18 and TRBJ1-5, with D perhaps matching TRBD1 (5 bases). The V end was cut by 4 bases, the J end by 10 bases, with 17 bases between. CDR1 and CDR2 (germline): KGHSH, LQKENI. The CDR3 spans 14 residues. CDR3: CASSRIKGIEPQHF. CDR3 DNA: TGTGCCAGCTCACGAATAAAGGGGATTGAACCCCAGCATTTT.

The rearrangement uses TRBV11-2 and TRBJ1-1; D is ambiguous. This CDR3 is built from 15 residues. From germline, CDR1 is SGHAT and CDR2 FQNNGV. The V and J ends lost 2 bases and 2 bases respectively, with 12 bases between them. The CDR3 DNA is TGTGCCAGCAGCTTAAAATGGTCAGGCAACACTGAAGCTTTCTTT. Its translation is CASSLKWSGNTEAFF.

This clone has just a few counts. V and J are TRBV7-2 and TRBJ1-6, with unresolved D. This CDR3 region has 12 residues. The germline V gene has CDR1 SGHTA and CDR2 FQGNSA. Trimming took off 5 bases at V and 7 bases at J, with 6 bases between the two ends. CDR3 sequence (DNA): TGTGCCAGCAGCGTCAGGAATTCACCCCTCCACTTT. Encoded protein: CASSVRNSPLHF.

The genes are TRBV12-3 or TRBV12-4 and TRBJ2-1; D uncertain. The CDR3 covers 13 residues. V was cut by 8 bases and J by 12 bases, with 20 bases left in between. CDR3 protein: CASATSQHRMQFF. The CDR3 DNA follows: TGTGCCAGCGCCACGTCACAGCACCGAATGCAGTTCTTC.

The J gene is TRBJ2-3, the V gene TRBV19; D ambiguous. Trimming removed 5 bases at V and 4 bases at J, with 22 bases between. Per germline, CDR1 LNHDA and CDR2 SQIVND (reference sequence). The CDR3 is 17 amino acids. CDR3: CASSYPTGEHVSDTQYF. The DNA for the CDR3 is TGTGCCAGTAGTTACCCGACTGGCGAGCATGTCTCAGATACGCAGTATTTT.

The genes are TRBV5-4 and TRBJ2-3, with D perhaps TRBD2 (6 bases). Germline lookup yields CDR1 SGHNT and CDR2 YYREEE (reference sequence). The V end was cut by 4 bases, the J end by 6 bases, with 21 bases between. CDR3 size: 16 residues. The CDR3 region has the DNA TGTGCCAGCAGCAGAAAACGGGGAGGACCGGGGGATACGCAGTATTTT. It translates to CASSRKRGGPGDTQYF.

The chain is built from TRBV18 and TRBJ1-2; possibly TRBD1 for D (5 bases). V lost 4 bases and J 6 bases, leaving 15 bases between the germline ends. Germline V gene lookup returns CDR1 KGHSH and CDR2 LQKENI. This CDR3 is built from 14 residues. Written as DNA, the CDR3 is TGTGCCAGCTCACGCGGCGGCAGGGCGGATGGCTACACCTTC. It encodes CASSRGGRADGYTF.

The CDR3 region is CASSIRRGIQETQYF. DNA for the CDR3: TGTGCCAGTAGTATACGGCGGGGGATCCAAGAGACCCAGTACTTC. This chain uses TRBV19 with TRBJ2-5, with 7 bases lining up with TRBD2. From germline, CDR1 is LNHDA and CDR2 SQIVND (reference sequence). The J segment lost 1 base and the V segment lost 2 bases, leaving 4 bases of the junction unmatched. The CDR3 runs 15 residues.